This T cell receptor (beta chain) came from a study of T cell responses to AZD1222 COVID-19 vaccine (dated by TCRdb to the early 2020s). A note on the overall study: TCR sequencing was performed for 230 to 250 trial participants, of whom 207 were given two doses of AZD1222 and approximately 25 were given two doses of MenACWY control vaccine. Trial participants were enrolled into age subgroups of 18-55, 56-69 and 70-plus years, which contained about 160, 30 and 59 TCR-sequenced participants, respectively.

Results and caveats for the whole study, not just this receptor: The 56-69-year group was small, and its depth increase did not reach significance, likely because of low power. Because no samples from the day 14 peak response were available, repertoires could be characterized only after the peak T cell response. A significant rise in spike-specific TCR breadth and depth was observed after two AZD1222 doses relative to day 0 and relative to MenACWY recipients. Reportedly, close to half of the unique spike-specific TCRs recognized epitopes lying outside the regions that are mutated in the B.1.351 and B.1.1.7 variants. The vaccine-associated CD4 TCRs covered the entire spike protein, and the dominant responses fell in regions 160-218 and 743-854. Participants were mostly white British and included more females than males, and it was suggested by the authors that clonal diversity may have been underestimated. Only a handful of AZD1222 recipients were SARS-CoV-2 seropositive at baseline, limiting conclusions about previously exposed vaccinees.

What the time point label conveys for this sample: about 28 days (+/-7) after the second vaccine dose. AZD1222 recipients with second doses at about 4 weeks or about 12 weeks were pooled, because spike-specific TCR depth and breadth did not differ between schedules. Vaccinee samples came from UK trials COV001 and COV002, including a single-blind randomized controlled phase 2/3 trial of AZD1222 (ChAdOx1 nCoV-19) in healthy adults. Trial participant PBMC samples were collected at day 0 and day 28 after the second dose for TCRbeta chain sequencing. CDR1 and CDR2 were assigned from the germline V gene as MDHEN and SYDVKM. The CDR3 holds 15 amino acids from the cysteine to the phenylalanine. Of all the DNA, just the CDR3 is kept, 45 bases in frame from base 1. V is clipped by 4 bases and J by 5 bases, and the sequence between their germline boundaries is 17 bases long. The CDR3 regions of human TCRbeta chains were analyzed by immunosequencing. The source study handled its data this way. Repertoire TCRs were checked for matches against a reference library of SARS-CoV-2-specific TCRs that had been generated using the MIRA antigen-specificity platform. Breadth was defined as the fraction of unique TCRs that were SARS-CoV-2-associated. Depth was defined as the fraction of total T cells that were SARS-CoV-2-associated. Using the MIRA data, each spike-specific TCR was mapped to the spike region that the TCR reacts to and placed in a CD4 or CD8 class. Log10-transformed breadth and depth values were compared by one-way ANOVA with Sidak's multiple comparisons tests. This is the immuneACCESS table as TCRdb keeps it, with only in-frame sequences that have V and J called. A part of the clones is gone; compared with another copy, unresolved V genes explain less than half, and the rest is unexplained. D and trimming were read from the DNA, whereas the V and J calls and clone size are those reported in that table. The sample records about 81,000 clones, about 91% of which are singletons. Jointly, the top ten make up roughly 8% of the sample.

On this clone itself: There is no known antigen for this receptor. No base quality values were provided; no much bigger clone lies one nucleotide off.

The sample was peripheral blood, taken 28 days after the second AZD1222 dose. This sequence originates from an adult who received the AZD1222 COVID-19 vaccine. The rearrangement combines TRBV28 with TRBJ2-5, and TRBD2 may be the D gene, going by 6 matching bases. Here the CDR3 is given as CASSSRLDHGETQYF. The DNA reads TGTGCCAGCAGTTCTCGACTAGACCATGGGGAGACCCAGTACTTC.